The 6 T cell receptor beta chains reported below all come from one sample, sequenced in a study of OX40 agonist ivuxolimab in advanced cancers. Libraries were prepared by immunoSEQ multiplex PCR; TCRdb keeps only in-frame clonotypes and omits some of them. The data hold about 77,000 clones, with roughly 86% observed a single time. The source material was CD4+ or CD8+ T cells sorted from blood, sampled in a trial of the OX40 agonist ivuxolimab. Receptors originate from an adult with an advanced solid tumor such as melanoma, head and neck, liver or kidney cancer.

The genes are TRBV29-1 and TRBJ2-7, with 8 bases lining up with TRBD2. Losses at the gene ends were 6 bases for V and 3 bases for J; bases not matched to a gene: 7. This CDR3 spans 13 amino acids. CDR1 is SQVTM, CDR2 ANQGSEA, per germline. In DNA, the CDR3 is TGCAGCGTCCGACTAGCGAGCGGCTACGAGCAGTACTTC. Residues: CSVRLASGYEQYF.

This rearrangement joins TRBV18 to TRBJ2-2; D not resolved. Trimming pared 3 bases from V and 2 bases from J, leaving 7 bases between. Germline V CDR1 and CDR2: KGHSH, LQKENI. This CDR3 is built from 14 residues. CDR3 residues: CASSPRVNTGELFF. The CDR3 nucleotides are TGTGCCAGCTCACCTAGGGTTAACACCGGGGAGCTGTTTTTT.

This clone turned up a few times. V gene TRBV29-1 combines with J gene TRBJ1-1; maybe TRBD1 (5 bases). Germline CDR1 is SQVTM and CDR2 is ANQGSEA. The V end lost 7 bases, the J end lost 1 base, and 10 bases lay between the germline ends. The CDR3 is 12 residues long. CDR3 nucleotide sequence: TGCAGCGCCCTAACAGGGAACACTGAAGCTTTCTTT. Its protein is CSALTGNTEAFF.

The chain combines TRBV28 with TRBJ1-4, with D hard to call. V was shortened by 5 bases and J by 8 bases, with 15 bases between the two germline ends. CDR1 and CDR2 (germline): MDHEN, SYDVKM. The CDR3 sequence is 14 residues long. CDR3 protein: CASSGRPVREKLFF. CDR3 nucleotide sequence: TGTGCCAGCAGTGGACGGCCGGTACGGGAAAAACTGTTTTTT.

The CDR3 region is CASSLDRQMNTEAFF. CDR3 bases: TGTGCCAGCAGCTTGGACAGGCAGATGAACACTGAAGCTTTCTTT. The rearrangement joins TRBV5-8 to TRBJ1-1; D may be TRBD1 (5 bases). The CDR3 runs 15 residues. Trimming removed 0 bases at V and 0 bases at J, with 9 bases between. Germline CDR1 reads SGHTS; CDR2 reads YDEGEE.

V is TRBV5-5 and J is TRBJ2-2, with TRBD2 matching 12 bases. V dropped 3 bases and J dropped 0; count of bases not matched to a gene: 6. Germline V gene lookup returns CDR1 SGHKS and CDR2 YYEKEE (reference sequence). The CDR3 is made up of 18 amino acids. This CDR3 reads CASSSRLAGVTNTGELFF. The CDR3 DNA reads as TGTGCCAGCAGCTCCAGACTAGCGGGGGTCACGAACACCGGGGAGCTGTTTTTT.